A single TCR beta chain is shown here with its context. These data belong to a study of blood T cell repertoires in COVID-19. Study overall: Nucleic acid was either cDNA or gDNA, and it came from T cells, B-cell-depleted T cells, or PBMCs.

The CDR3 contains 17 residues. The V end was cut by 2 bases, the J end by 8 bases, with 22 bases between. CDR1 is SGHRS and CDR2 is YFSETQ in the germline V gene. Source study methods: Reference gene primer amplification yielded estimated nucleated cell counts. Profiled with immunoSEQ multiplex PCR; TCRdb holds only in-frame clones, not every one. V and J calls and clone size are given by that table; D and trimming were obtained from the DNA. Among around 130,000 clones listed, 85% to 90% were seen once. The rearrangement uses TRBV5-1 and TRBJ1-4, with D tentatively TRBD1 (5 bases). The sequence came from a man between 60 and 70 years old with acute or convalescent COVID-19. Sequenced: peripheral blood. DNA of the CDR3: TGCGCCAGCAGCTTCGGTTGGAGGGGCGAAGGTCTGGAAAAACTGTTTTTT. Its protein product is CASSFGWRGEGLEKLFF.